The clone carrying this T cell receptor beta chain was observed a single time. The antigen remains undetermined. The V and J ends lost 1 base and 4 bases respectively, with 6 bases between them. The CDR3 length is 12 residues. Per germline, CDR1 GTSNPN and CDR2 SVGIG (reference sequence). Using a J-beta primer mix together with a sample-barcoded 5' primer, a second PCR was run for roughly 7 to 11 cycles. TCRdb re-called the 5' RACE reads with MiXCR, one entry per CDR3 protein. The sample lists roughly 680,000 distinct CDR3 sequences, 49% occurring once. The data belong to a study of blood T cells in healthy people across ages. Study-level results: PBMCs were not sorted, which prevented a conclusive comparison of naive versus antigen-experienced cells. Long-lived donors exceeded aged donors in naive CD4+ cells and diversity.

V usage is TRBV30 and J usage is TRBJ2-3; TRBD1 or TRBD2 may be the D gene (5 bases each). The clonotype originates from a woman aged 60 to 75 in good health. The sequenced sample consisted of blood. CDR3 protein: CAWSGGADTQYF. Here the CDR3 DNA reads TGTGCCTGGAGTGGAGGGGCAGATACGCAGTATTTT.